What follows are 28 T cell receptor beta chains derived from one specimen sequenced in a study of T cell responses to AZD1222 COVID-19 vaccine. Sequenced by immunoSEQ multiplex PCR; TCRdb stores in-frame clones only, minus some. This table holds 87,000 or so clones, 85% to 90% found once. Sequenced here: peripheral blood, sampled on day 0 of AZD1222 vaccination. These receptors originate from an adult in good health.

This clone was detected once. The chain is built from TRBV11-2 and TRBJ2-5; TRBD2 matches at 7 bases. The CDR3 runs to 16 residues. Unmatched junction bases numbered 9, after V lost 5 bases and J lost 0 bases. CDR1 is SGHAT and CDR2 is FQNNGV in the germline V gene. The CDR3 reads CASSPGLDPNQETQYF. Written as DNA, the CDR3 is TGTGCCAGCAGCCCCGGACTAGATCCCAACCAAGAGACCCAGTACTTC.

The chain links TRBV10-3 to TRBJ1-3; D perhaps matches TRBD1 (5 bases). Per the germline V gene, CDR1 is ENHRY and CDR2 is SYGVKD. The CDR3 sequence is 15 residues long. Trimming stripped 0 bases from V and 3 bases from J, with 9 bases between. The CDR3 coding sequence is TGTGCCATCAGTGAGTCGAGGGGAAGTGGAAACACCATATATTTT. Translation: CAISESRGSGNTIYF.

This clone has only one observation. The chain has TRBV2 and TRBJ1-6, with a possible D match to TRBD1 (6 bases). Germline loops: CDR1 SNHLY, CDR2 FYNNEI. V shed 7 bases and J shed 10 bases, with 17 bases lying between them. The CDR3 is 14 amino acids. CDR3 DNA: TGTGCCAGCAACGGTCAGGGGATCAACTCACCCCTCCACTTT. It specifies CASNGQGINSPLHF.

The chain combines TRBV27 with TRBJ1-5, with D possibly TRBD1 on 5 matching bases. The CDR3 runs to 15 residues. V lost 5 bases and J 5 bases, leaving 16 bases between the germline ends. CDR1 and CDR2 (germline): MNHEY, SMNVEV (reference sequence). As DNA, the CDR3 is TGTGCCAGCAGTCCCTTTAGGGGTATGGATCAGCCCCAGCATTTT. It specifies CASSPFRGMDQPQHF.

V is TRBV6-5 and J is TRBJ2-7; D is ambiguous. In germline, CDR1 is MNHEY, CDR2 SVGAGI. With 4 bases removed from V and 2 bases from J, the gap between germline ends came to 15 bases. This CDR3 is 15 amino acids long. CDR3 bases: TGTGCCAGCAGTTCGTCGATACGAACCCCCTACGAGCAGTACTTC. This codes for CASSSSIRTPYEQYF.

This chain connects TRBV18 to TRBJ1-2; no firm D call. Per the germline V gene, CDR1 is KGHSH and CDR2 is LQKENI. This CDR3 contains 12 residues. Between the trimmed V and J ends, which lost 2 bases and 6 bases, there was a span of 7 bases. CDR3 bases: TGTGCCAGCTCACCAGCCTCCGATGGCTACACCTTC. It is translated as CASSPASDGYTF.

The chain has TRBV28 and TRBJ1-1; tentative D call: TRBD1 (6 bases). The germline gives CDR1 MDHEN, CDR2 SYDVKM. V lost 8 bases and J lost 8, with 15 bases in between. The CDR3 has 12 residues. The CDR3 loop is CASATGRAEAFF. CDR3 nucleotide sequence: TGTGCCAGCGCAACAGGGAGGGCGGAAGCTTTCTTT.

This clone was seen only once. This chain links TRBV9 with TRBJ2-3; perhaps D is TRBD1 or TRBD2 (5 bases each). This CDR3 contains 15 residues. Trimming removed 3 bases at V and 2 bases at J, with 13 bases between. Germline V CDR1 and CDR2: SGDLS, YYNGEE. CDR3 protein: CASSAGAGVTDTQYF. The CDR3 DNA reads as TGTGCCAGCAGCGCCGGGGCAGGAGTCACAGATACGCAGTATTTT.

The chain combines TRBV3-1 (or the pseudogene TRBV3-2) with TRBJ1-2; D uncertain. Trimming took 1 base from V and 4 from J, leaving 19 bases between them. The CDR3 is made up of 17 amino acids. Germline CDR1 and CDR2: LGHDT and YNNKEL (reference sequence). The CDR3 sequence is CASSQAPLTSTSYGYTF. The CDR3 coding sequence is TGTGCCAGCAGCCAAGCTCCTTTGACATCAACTAGCTATGGCTACACCTTC.

Comments on this clone: The same CDR3 is also encoded by other DNA sequences in this sample. The chain carries TRBV5-4 and TRBJ1-5; D gene unclear. The germline V and J ends were trimmed by 0 bases and 0 bases, with 1 base remaining between them. The CDR3 is 13 residues long. The germline V gene has CDR1 SGHNT and CDR2 YYREEE (reference sequence). The CDR3: CASSLDSNQPQHF. CDR3 sequence (DNA): TGTGCCAGCAGCTTGGATAGCAATCAGCCCCAGCATTTT.

This chain uses TRBV7-3 with TRBJ1-1, with TRBD1 matching over 9 bases. Trimming cost V 2 bases and J 12 bases; bases outside gene matches: 4. CDR3 length: 12 residues. Per germline, CDR1 SGHTA and CDR2 FQGTGA. In DNA form, the CDR3 reads TGTGCCAGCAGCTTAGGGACAGGGCTGTCTTTCTTT. This gives the protein CASSLGTGLSFF.

J is TRBJ1-5 and V is TRBV28; 7 bases match TRBD1. The CDR3 has 14 amino acids. V was clipped by 7 bases and J by 0 bases; unmatched bases: 3. Germline CDR1 is MDHEN and CDR2 is SYDVKM. The CDR3 DNA reads as TGTGCCAGCACACAGGGGATTAGCAATCAGCCCCAGCATTTT. Translating it yields CASTQGISNQPQHF.

This clone was counted once. The rearrangement uses TRBV5-6 and TRBJ2-2; D is possibly TRBD1 (6 bases). The V gene lost 4 bases and the J gene lost 5 bases, with 15 bases spanning the gap. The CDR3 runs to 15 residues. Germline CDR1 SGHDT, CDR2 YYEEEE. CDR3 loop: CASSLRDRWTGELFF. CDR3 DNA sequence: TGTGCCAGCAGCCTAAGAGACAGGTGGACCGGGGAGCTGTTTTTT.

The chain recombines TRBV13 with TRBJ2-3; 7 bases match TRBD1. The CDR3 sequence is 15 residues long. The V and J ends lost 5 bases and 4 bases, in that order; junction bases with no gene match: 9. Germline loops: CDR1 PRHDT, CDR2 FYEKMQ (reference sequence). CDR3 sequence (DNA): TGTGCCAGCAGCCCCCCGTCGACAGGGTCAGATACGCAGTATTTT. Protein sequence: CASSPPSTGSDTQYF.

This clone was seen once. The chain is built from TRBV3-1 (or the pseudogene TRBV3-2) and TRBJ2-7; unclear D gene. The germline V gene encodes CDR1 LGHDT and CDR2 YNNKEL (reference sequence). The V gene lost 0 bases and the J gene lost 2 bases, with 11 bases spanning the gap. The CDR3 spans 15 residues. CDR3 residues: CASSQDRSRTYEQYF. The CDR3 DNA follows: TGTGCCAGCAGCCAAGATCGGAGCCGGACCTACGAGCAGTACTTC.

The chain combines TRBV18 with TRBJ2-5, with D possibly being TRBD2 (6 bases). CDR3 length equals 17 residues. Per germline, CDR1 KGHSH and CDR2 LQKENI. Deletions cut 2 bases from V and 5 bases from J, with 21 bases between. The CDR3 DNA sequence: TGTGCCAGCTCACCAACACTAGCTACGCTTTTTTGGGAGACCCAGTACTTC. Translating it yields CASSPTLATLFWETQYF.

The count of this clone is one. This chain's CDR3 is CASRLMTGPSYEQYF. CDR3 DNA sequence: TGTGCCAGCAGGCTGATGACGGGACCTTCCTACGAGCAGTACTTC. V and J are TRBV2 and TRBJ2-7, with D perhaps given as TRBD1 or TRBD2 (5 bases each). V dropped 6 bases and J dropped 1 base, with 16 bases sitting between them. Germline-derived CDR1 and CDR2 are SNHLY and FYNNEI. The CDR3 runs 15 residues.

The J gene is TRBJ2-7, the V gene TRBV5-1; D possibly corresponds to TRBD1 (5 bases). This CDR3 has 14 amino acids. The V and J ends lost 2 bases and 3 bases respectively, with 12 bases between them. Germline CDR1 and CDR2: SGHRS and YFSETQ. Written as DNA, the CDR3 is TGCGCCAGCAGCTTTGGCCGGACAAACTACGAGCAGTACTTC. This codes for CASSFGRTNYEQYF.

The table lists this clone with a few counts. The rearrangement links TRBV3-1 (or the pseudogene TRBV3-2) to TRBJ1-5; no reliable D call. Trimming removed 0 bases from V and 0 bases from J, with 6 bases in between. The germline CDR1 and CDR2 sequences are LGHDT and YNNKEL (reference sequence). The CDR3 is 15 residues long. The CDR3 DNA reads TGTGCCAGCAGCCAAGATGTAGATAGCAATCAGCCCCAGCATTTT. Translating gives CASSQDVDSNQPQHF.

The genes are TRBV5-1 and TRBJ2-1; the D is unclear. V was clipped by 4 bases and J by 6 bases, with 14 bases between them. The length of the CDR3 is 14 residues. Germline lookup yields CDR1 SGHRS and CDR2 YFSETQ. CDR3 DNA: TGCGCCAGCAGCCCGACTCGAAGCGCCAATGAGCAGTTCTTC. Translated: CASSPTRSANEQFF.

The chain joins TRBV2 to TRBJ2-1; D unclear. The V gene lost 6 bases and the J gene lost 7 bases, with 13 bases spanning the gap. The CDR3 sequence is 13 residues long. Germline loops: CDR1 SNHLY, CDR2 FYNNEI. The CDR3 region is CASSAQSRNEQFF. DNA for the CDR3: TGTGCCAGCAGCGCACAATCGAGAAATGAGCAGTTCTTC.

The rearrangement uses TRBV6-2 or TRBV6-3 and TRBJ1-5; 9 positions match TRBD1. V dropped 5 bases and J dropped 7; count of bases not matched to a gene: 12. The germline gives CDR1 MNHEY, CDR2 SVGEGT. This CDR3 comprises 16 residues. CDR3 bases: TGTGCCAGCAGTCGAAGCGGGACAGGGCCCGAACAGCCCCAGCATTTT. The encoded protein is CASSRSGTGPEQPQHF.

This chain links TRBV9 with TRBJ1-4; 7 nucleotides agree with TRBD1. The CDR3 loop spans 15 amino acids. The germline V gene encodes CDR1 SGDLS and CDR2 YYNGEE. The V and J ends lost 3 bases and 5 bases, in that order; junction bases with no gene match: 7. CDR3 coding DNA: TGTGCCAGCAGCGATCCGGGACAGAGGAATGAAAAACTGTTTTTT. Protein sequence: CASSDPGQRNEKLFF.

The rearrangement joins TRBV5-8 to TRBJ1-5; D remains unclear. This CDR3 comprises 13 residues. V was cut by 4 bases and J by 5 bases, with 10 bases left in between. Germline values: CDR1 SGHTS, CDR2 YDEGEE. The CDR3 protein is CASSPTSDQPQHF. CDR3 bases: TGTGCCAGCAGCCCTACGTCGGATCAGCCCCAGCATTTT. Drawing the rest from reference TRBV5-8 and TRBJ1-5, the complete variable domain is EAGVTQSPTHLIKTRGQQATLRCSPISGHTSVYWYQQALGLGLQFLLWYDEGEERNRGNFPPRFSGRQFPNYSSELNVNALELEDSALYLCASSPTSDQPQHFGDGTRLSIL.

This clone has just one count. The J gene is TRBJ2-7, the V gene TRBV13, with a weak D call TRBD1 (5 bases). With 4 bases removed from V and 1 base from J, the gap between germline ends came to 8 bases. CDR3 length equals 13 residues. Germline V gene sequence: CDR1 PRHDT, CDR2 FYEKMQ (reference sequence). DNA of the CDR3: TGTGCCAGCAGCTCCAGGGTATCCTACGAGCAGTACTTC. Its translation is CASSSRVSYEQYF.

The rearrangement uses TRBV12-3 or TRBV12-4 and TRBJ1-2; no firm D call. This CDR3 comprises 13 residues. V was shortened by 3 bases and J by 2 bases, with 7 bases between the two germline ends. The CDR3 loop is CASSLHGNYGYTF. The CDR3 DNA reads TGTGCCAGCAGTTTGCACGGGAACTATGGCTACACCTTC.

The J gene is TRBJ2-2, the V gene TRBV9; no clear D gene. In germline, CDR1 is SGDLS, CDR2 YYNGEE. The CDR3 sequence is 15 residues long. V lost 0 bases to trimming and J lost 4 bases, with 10 bases between them. The CDR3 bases are TGTGCCAGCAGCGTAGTCGGCGGACCCACCGGGGAGCTGTTTTTT. Translation: CASSVVGGPTGELFF.

CDR3 in amino acids: CASSAGTDTQYF. The CDR3 nucleotides read TGCGCCAGCAGCGCGGGCACAGATACGCAGTATTTT. The V and J genes are TRBV5-1 and TRBJ2-3; D unclear. The germline gives CDR1 SGHRS, CDR2 YFSETQ. The length of the CDR3 is 12 residues. Trimming removed 4 bases at V and 1 base at J, with 4 bases between.